Following are 19 T cell receptor beta chains from one sample sequenced in a study of T cell clonotyping in hematopoietic cell transplantation. This table comes from immunoSEQ multiplex PCR, and its TCRdb copy is limited to in-frame clones, with some not included. The table lists more than 9,000 clones, approximately 55% of them singletons. Sequencing used peripheral blood mononuclear cells, obtained 100 days after allogeneic stem cell transplant. The origin of the receptors is a female patient in her fifties or sixties who had an allogeneic stem cell transplant from an unrelated donor, so the T cells may come from the graft donor. Some clones in this sample may be carry-over from other donors' samples.

This sequence joins TRBV29-1 and TRBJ2-7; possible D gene TRBD1, 6 bases. The V end lost 4 bases, the J end lost 0 bases, and 19 bases lay between the germline ends. This CDR3 spans 16 amino acids. Germline CDR1 reads SQVTM; CDR2 reads ANQGSEA. The CDR3 sequence is CSVASPKLGGSYEQYF. The CDR3 DNA is TGCAGCGTTGCGTCTCCGAAGTTAGGGGGCTCCTACGAGCAGTACTTC.

V is TRBV30 and J is TRBJ1-2; no firm D call. There are 12 residues in the CDR3. Deletions cut 1 base from V and 0 bases from J, with 3 bases between. Germline V gene sequence: CDR1 GTSNPN, CDR2 SVGIG (reference sequence). CDR3 coding DNA: TGTGCCTGGAGTGGCACTAACTATGGCTACACCTTC. Translated, it gives CAWSGTNYGYTF.

J is TRBJ2-7 and V is TRBV25-1; D not certain. CDR1 is MGHDK, CDR2 SYGVNS, per germline. Trimming pared 7 bases from V and 2 bases from J, leaving 9 bases between. The CDR3 runs to 12 residues. The CDR3 sequence: CASKEEPYEQYF. CDR3 in DNA: TGTGCCAGCAAGGAAGAACCCTACGAGCAGTACTTC.

The rearrangement links TRBV30 to TRBJ2-2; unclear D gene. The germline gives CDR1 GTSNPN, CDR2 SVGIG (reference sequence). V was trimmed by 2 bases and J by 1 base, leaving 5 bases between them. The CDR3 has 13 residues. CDR3 sequence: CAWSRQNTGELFF. In DNA, the CDR3 is TGTGCCTGGAGTCGGCAGAACACCGGGGAGCTGTTTTTT.

V usage is TRBV30 and J usage is TRBJ2-5; possible D gene TRBD2, 5 bases. The better agreement between TRBJ2-7 and the DNA end casts doubt on the J call. Looked up from germline, CDR1 is GTSNPN and CDR2 is SVGIG (reference sequence). The CDR3 contains 14 residues. DNA for the CDR3: TGTGCCTGGAGCCCTGGGGAGTTTGTTTACGAGCAGTACTTC. It translates to CAWSPGEFVYEQYF.

V and J are TRBV30 and TRBJ1-5; D possibly corresponds to TRBD1 (5 bases). The V and J ends lost 2 bases and 6 bases respectively, with 17 bases between them. The CDR3 is 15 amino acids. Germline V CDR1 and CDR2: GTSNPN, SVGIG (reference sequence). The CDR3 here is CAWSIESGTTQPQHF. The CDR3, as DNA: TGTGCCTGGAGTATCGAGTCAGGGACGACTCAGCCCCAGCATTTT.

The rearrangement links TRBV25-1 to TRBJ1-3; maybe TRBD1 (5 bases). This CDR3 is 13 amino acids long. Germline values: CDR1 MGHDK, CDR2 SYGVNS. Trimming removed 6 bases from V and 7 bases from J, with 13 bases in between. The CDR3 reads CASRSGEGNTIYF. CDR3 in DNA: TGTGCCAGCAGATCGGGGGAGGGGAACACCATATATTTT.

This clone has only a few counts. The chain combines TRBV30 with TRBJ2-7, with 7 positions matching TRBD1. CDR1 is GTSNPN and CDR2 is SVGIG in the germline V gene (reference sequence). J lost 2 bases, V lost 3 bases, and 4 bases had no gene match. The CDR3 extends over 13 amino acids. As DNA, the CDR3 is TGTGCCTGGAGCCGGGACAGCCCCTACGAGCAGTACTTC. It encodes CAWSRDSPYEQYF.

The chain couples TRBV5-6 to TRBJ1-5; 9 bases are shared with TRBD1. CDR3 length: 14 amino acids. J lost 7 bases, V lost 4 bases, and 6 bases had no gene match. The germline CDR1 and CDR2 sequences are SGHDT and YYEEEE. The chain's CDR3 is CASSPGQGGQPQHF. DNA of the CDR3: TGTGCCAGCAGCCCGGGACAGGGTGGCCAGCCCCAGCATTTT.

There are a few counts of this clone. CDR3 bases: TGTGCCAGCAGCGTAGCGACAGGGACCGTAGGCTACACCTTC. The encoded protein is CASSVATGTVGYTF. The rearrangement uses TRBV9 and TRBJ1-2; 7 bases match TRBD1. Germline CDR1 is SGDLS and CDR2 is YYNGEE. J was trimmed by 8 bases and V by 0 bases; bases with no gene match: 7. The CDR3 is made up of 14 amino acids.

The chain is built from TRBV11-2 and TRBJ2-7; D is possibly TRBD2 (6 bases). Germline loops: CDR1 SGHAT, CDR2 FQNNGV. Trimming took off 3 bases at V and 7 bases at J, with 13 bases between the two ends. The CDR3 is 13 amino acids. The CDR3 is CASSLGTGREQYF. CDR3 bases: TGTGCCAGCAGCTTGGGGACGGGGAGGGAGCAGTACTTC.

This clone has just one count. The chain joins TRBV6-5 to TRBJ1-2; maybe TRBD1 (6 bases). Trimming shortened V by 0 bases and J by 8 bases, and 16 bases separated the two germline ends. Germline V gene lookup returns CDR1 MNHEY and CDR2 SVGAGI. This CDR3 has 15 amino acids. CDR3 DNA sequence: TGTGCCAGCAGTTACTCGCGAGGGGGGGCGGGCGGCTACACCTTC. Translating it yields CASSYSRGGAGGYTF.

The DNA of the CDR3 is TGTGCCAGCAGCTTAAACAGTGGCTTCGCCTCCTACAATGAGCAGTTCTTC. Translating it yields CASSLNSGFASYNEQFF. The chain carries TRBV11-1 and TRBJ2-1; D gene uncertain. Deletions cut 2 bases from V and 0 bases from J, with 14 bases between. CDR1 SGHAT and CDR2 FQDESV come from the germline V gene (reference sequence). CDR3 size: 17 residues.

This rearrangement joins TRBV7-2 to TRBJ1-5; D is unclear. The CDR3 consists of 15 residues. Per germline, CDR1 SGHTA and CDR2 FQGNSA. The V end was cut by 5 bases, the J end by 2 bases, with 13 bases between. CDR3 coding DNA: TGTGCCAGCAGCCTGGGCGGCTCAGGCAATCAGCCCCAGCATTTT. As protein: CASSLGGSGNQPQHF.

The chain couples TRBV27 to TRBJ1-5; D remains unclear. The CDR3 is made up of 14 amino acids. Germline CDR1 is MNHEY and CDR2 is SMNVEV (reference sequence). V was trimmed by 7 bases and J by 4 bases, leaving 14 bases between them. CDR3 protein: CASMPKGFNQPQHF. The CDR3 coding sequence is TGTGCCAGCATGCCTAAAGGGTTTAATCAGCCCCAGCATTTT.

In DNA form, the CDR3 reads TGTGCCAGCAGTTTCATCGGTAGCAATCAGCCCCAGCATTTT. The encoded protein is CASSFIGSNQPQHF. This sequence joins TRBV27 and TRBJ1-5; no clear D. The V gene lost 3 bases and the J gene lost 0 bases, with 6 bases spanning the gap. The CDR3 sequence is 14 residues long. In germline, CDR1 is MNHEY, CDR2 SMNVEV (reference sequence).

The rearrangement joins TRBV27 to TRBJ2-3; D gene ambiguous. Germline V gene data show CDR1 as MNHEY and CDR2 as SMNVEV (reference sequence). The V and J ends lost 4 bases and 0 bases respectively, with 8 bases between them. There are 14 residues in the CDR3. In DNA, the CDR3 is TGTGCCAGCAGTTGGCAAGCGAGCACAGATACGCAGTATTTT. This sequence encodes CASSWQASTDTQYF.

The chain couples TRBV30 to TRBJ2-7, with no clear D. The length of the CDR3 is 13 residues. Trimming removed 2 bases at V and 2 bases at J, with 10 bases between. In germline, CDR1 is GTSNPN, CDR2 SVGIG (reference sequence). DNA of the CDR3: TGTGCCTGGAGTCCTACTGGACCCTACGAGCAGTACTTC. It translates to CAWSPTGPYEQYF.

V and J are TRBV28 and TRBJ1-5; perhaps TRBD1 as D (6 bases). V was shortened by 5 bases and J by 0 bases, with 17 bases between the two germline ends. Germline values: CDR1 MDHEN, CDR2 SYDVKM. The CDR3 runs to 17 residues. For the CDR3, the DNA is TGTGCCAGCAGTCCTAGGACAGTAGGATATAGCAATCAGCCCCAGCATTTT. It yields the protein CASSPRTVGYSNQPQHF.